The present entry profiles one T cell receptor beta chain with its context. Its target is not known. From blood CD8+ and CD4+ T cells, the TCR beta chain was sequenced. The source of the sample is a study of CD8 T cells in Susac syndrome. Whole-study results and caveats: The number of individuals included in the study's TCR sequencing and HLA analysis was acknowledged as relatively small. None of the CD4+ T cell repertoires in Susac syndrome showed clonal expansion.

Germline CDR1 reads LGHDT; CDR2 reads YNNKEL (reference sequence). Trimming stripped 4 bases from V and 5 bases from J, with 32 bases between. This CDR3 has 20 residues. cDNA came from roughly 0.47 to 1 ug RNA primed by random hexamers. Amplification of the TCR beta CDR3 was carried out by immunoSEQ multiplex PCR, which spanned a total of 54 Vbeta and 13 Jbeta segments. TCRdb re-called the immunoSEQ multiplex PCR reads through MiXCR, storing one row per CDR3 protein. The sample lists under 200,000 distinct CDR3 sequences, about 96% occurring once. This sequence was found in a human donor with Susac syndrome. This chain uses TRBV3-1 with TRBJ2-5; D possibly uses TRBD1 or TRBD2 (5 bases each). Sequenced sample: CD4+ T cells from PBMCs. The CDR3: CASSRYSQTSIARDGETQYF. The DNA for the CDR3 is TGTGCCAGCAGCCGCTATTCTCAAACCTCAATAGCTAGGGACGGGGAGACCCAGTACTTC.